These 24 T cell receptor beta chains came from one sample sequenced in a study of technical replicates of blood from a handful of donors. Using immunoSEQ multiplex PCR, the repertoire was profiled, and TCRdb retains in-frame clones only, with some absent. Of 70,000 to 80,000 clones detected, 91% appear once; the ten largest clones hold 0.37%. Material: T cells isolated from PBMCs. These receptors were collected from a human donor in good health. Some clones in this sample may be carry-over from other donors' samples.

This chain connects TRBV7-9 to TRBJ2-1; 13 nucleotides line up with TRBD2. This CDR3 spans 15 amino acids. Germline loops: CDR1 SEHNR, CDR2 FQNEAQ (reference sequence). Trimming at V came to 2 bases and at J to 8 bases, leaving 3 bases not matched to a gene. The CDR3: CASSLSTSGRDEQFF. The CDR3 coding sequence is TGTGCCAGCAGCTTATCTACTAGCGGGAGGGATGAGCAGTTCTTC.

The V gene is TRBV10-3, the J gene TRBJ2-1; 9 nucleotides agree with TRBD1. The V gene's germline CDR1 is ENHRY and CDR2 SYGVKD. Trimming cost V 10 bases and J 6 bases; bases outside gene matches: 10. This CDR3 spans 14 amino acids. The chain's CDR3 is CASTPGQGGNEQFF. The CDR3 region has the DNA TGTGCCAGCACACCGGGACAGGGAGGCAATGAGCAGTTCTTC.

The chain is built from TRBV6-4 and TRBJ1-3; TRBD1 aligns across 8 bases. Per the germline V gene, CDR1 is MRHNA and CDR2 is SNTAGT. This CDR3 is built from 17 residues. J gave up 0 bases and V 5 bases, and 9 bases lay outside the gene matches. The CDR3 DNA is TGTGCCAGCAGTCTCCAGGGACAGGCGGACTCTGGAAACACCATATATTTT. This encodes CASSLQGQADSGNTIYF.

The chain is built from TRBV5-6 and TRBJ1-5; 8 nucleotides match TRBD1. J was trimmed by 6 bases and V by 4 bases; bases with no gene match: 12. CDR1 is SGHDT and CDR2 is YYEEEE in the germline V gene. This CDR3 spans 16 amino acids. The CDR3 bases are TGTGCCAGCAGCAGGACAGGGAGTGTAAGAGGTCAGCCCCAGCATTTT. This translates into CASSRTGSVRGQPQHF.

The sample holds one count of this clone. The chain is built from TRBV5-1 and TRBJ2-3; possible D gene TRBD2, 5 bases. Deletions cut 0 bases from V and 4 bases from J, with 6 bases between. CDR3 length: 13 residues. Germline V gene sequence: CDR1 SGHRS, CDR2 YFSETQ. The CDR3 DNA sequence: TGCGCCAGCAGCTTGGCCGGGGCAGATACGCAGTATTTT. It translates to CASSLAGADTQYF.

The chain joins TRBV6-1 to TRBJ2-7; D is unclear. V was pared by 5 bases and J by 1 base, with 15 bases between. This CDR3 region has 15 residues. CDR1 is MNHNS and CDR2 is SASEGT in the germline V gene. In DNA form, the CDR3 reads TGTGCCAGCAGTAAGGAGACTGTTATTTCCTACGAGCAGTACTTC. It specifies CASSKETVISYEQYF.

The rearrangement uses TRBV4-1 and TRBJ2-1, with 10 bases matching TRBD2. This CDR3 spans 16 amino acids. J was trimmed by 5 bases and V by 2 bases; bases with no gene match: 6. CDR1 and CDR2 (germline): MGHRA, YSYEKL. CDR3 DNA sequence: TGCGCCAGCAGCCAACTAGCGGGGGCCCTTAACAATGAGCAGTTCTTC. Residues: CASSQLAGALNNEQFF.

A single count supports this clone. CDR3 region: CASSMDSLNEKLFF. The CDR3 nucleotides are TGTGCCAGCAGCATGGACAGTCTTAATGAAAAACTGTTTTTT. This chain connects TRBV5-4 to TRBJ1-4; maybe TRBD1 (6 bases). Germline V gene sequence: CDR1 SGHNT, CDR2 YYREEE (reference sequence). Trimming shortened V by 4 bases and J by 4 bases, and 11 bases separated the two germline ends. The CDR3 extends over 14 amino acids.

The rearrangement uses TRBV10-3 and TRBJ2-2; the D is unclear. Looked up from germline, CDR1 is ENHRY and CDR2 is SYGVKD. This CDR3 spans 16 amino acids. V was clipped by 5 bases and J by 5 bases, with 18 bases between them. CDR3 region: CAISHETHLPTGELFF. CDR3 coding DNA: TGTGCCATCAGTCACGAGACACACCTTCCGACCGGGGAGCTGTTTTTT.

V gene TRBV6-1 combines with J gene TRBJ1-4, with D perhaps matching TRBD1 (6 bases). Per the germline V gene, CDR1 is MNHNS and CDR2 is SASEGT. This CDR3 region has 15 residues. The V end lost 6 bases, the J end lost 3 bases, and 14 bases lay between the germline ends. The CDR3 here is CASRRHDRSNEKLFF. The CDR3 DNA follows: TGTGCCAGCAGGCGACACGACAGGTCTAATGAAAAACTGTTTTTT.

The gene calls are TRBV29-1 and TRBJ1-2, with a weak D call TRBD1 (5 bases). The CDR3 has 11 residues. CDR1 and CDR2 from the germline V gene are SQVTM and ANQGSEA. The CDR3 nucleotides read TGCAGGGGGGGTGGTTCTAGCGGCTACACCTTC. It yields the protein CRGGGSSGYTF.

The CDR3: CAWRGHPTDTQYF. CDR3 nucleotide sequence: TGTGCCTGGAGAGGACACCCCACAGATACGCAGTATTTT. This chain connects TRBV30 to TRBJ2-3, with D possibly TRBD1 on 5 matching bases. Germline values: CDR1 GTSNPN, CDR2 SVGIG (reference sequence). The ends were cut back, 3 bases at V and 2 bases at J, with 9 bases in the middle. The length of the CDR3 is 13 residues.

The CDR3, as DNA: TGCGCCAGCAGCTTGGGGACAGGAGCGAACACTGAAGCTTTCTTT. Protein: CASSLGTGANTEAFF. V is TRBV5-1 and J is TRBJ1-1, with 7 bases matching TRBD1. Germline loops: CDR1 SGHRS, CDR2 YFSETQ. V shed 0 bases, J shed 1 base, and the junction held 3 bases outside the gene matches. The CDR3 length is 15 residues.

The chain joins TRBV19 to TRBJ1-2; D is perhaps TRBD1 (6 bases). The CDR3 runs to 13 residues. Germline CDR1 LNHDA, CDR2 SQIVND (reference sequence). Trimming stripped 3 bases from V and 6 bases from J, with 11 bases between. CDR3 sequence reads: CASSMGGRNGYTF. CDR3 sequence (DNA): TGTGCCAGTAGTATGGGGGGGCGAAATGGCTACACCTTC.

The CDR3 spells CASSPGGSTDTQYF. CDR3 in DNA: TGCGCCAGCAGCCCCGGGGGAAGCACAGATACGCAGTATTTT. This chain uses TRBV5-1 with TRBJ2-3; possible D gene TRBD2, 6 bases. Germline V gives CDR1 SGHRS, CDR2 YFSETQ. The CDR3 contains 14 residues. Trimming cost V 4 bases and J 0 bases, with 9 bases left between them.

This clone was seen a single time. This chain joins TRBV7-9 and TRBJ2-7, with 11 bases lining up with TRBD2. In germline, CDR1 is SEHNR, CDR2 FQNEAQ (reference sequence). The CDR3 covers 14 residues. The J segment lost 6 bases and the V segment lost 3 bases, leaving 4 bases of the junction unmatched. Here the CDR3 DNA reads TGTGCCAGCAGCTTTTTAGCGGGGGGGCGCGAGCAGTACTTC. As protein: CASSFLAGGREQYF.

The V and J genes are TRBV10-1 and TRBJ2-1; 7 nucleotides line up with TRBD2. The CDR3 totals 15 residues. CDR1 and CDR2 from the germline V gene are WNHNN and SYGVQD (reference sequence). The junction had 9 bases not matched to a gene; V was cut back by 6 bases and J by 4 bases. CDR3 sequence (DNA): TGCGCCAGCAGCCCCGGGGAGGGGACGTACAATGAGCAGTTCTTC. Its translation: CASSPGEGTYNEQFF.

V usage is TRBV27 and J usage is TRBJ2-7, with TRBD1 matching 9 bases. The CDR3 covers 13 residues. Germline-derived CDR1 and CDR2 are MNHEY and SMNVEV (reference sequence). V shed 6 bases, J shed 4 bases, and the junction held 4 bases outside the gene matches. DNA of the CDR3: TGTGCCAGCAGCCGGGACAGGGCTTACGAGCAGTACTTC. It codes for CASSRDRAYEQYF.

This chain joins TRBV27 and TRBJ1-3, with D hard to call. Per germline, CDR1 MNHEY and CDR2 SMNVEV (reference sequence). V lost 0 bases and J lost 5, with 5 bases in between. This CDR3 is 13 amino acids long. The CDR3 DNA reads as TGTGCCAGCAGTTTATCCCCAAGAAACACCATATATTTT. Translated: CASSLSPRNTIYF.

This chain links TRBV25-1 with TRBJ2-5; D is unresolved. V was cut by 1 base and J by 1 base, with 7 bases left in between. This CDR3 region has 14 residues. Germline CDR1 MGHDK, CDR2 SYGVNS. This CDR3 reads CASSELSSQETQYF. The CDR3 nucleotides read TGTGCCAGCAGTGAATTGAGTAGCCAAGAGACCCAGTACTTC.

The chain uses TRBV7-8 and TRBJ2-7; TRBD2 matches 11 bases. J gave up 1 base and V 5 bases, and 13 bases lay outside the gene matches. The CDR3 runs 18 residues. Looked up from germline, CDR1 is SGHVS and CDR2 is FQNEAQ. CDR3 sequence: CASSRLDWTSGYSYEQYF. The CDR3 nucleotides are TGTGCCAGCAGCCGTCTTGATTGGACTAGCGGGTATTCCTACGAGCAGTACTTC. Together with reference TRBV7-8 and TRBJ2-7, the CDR3 gives the full variable domain: GAGVSQSPRYKVAKRGQDVALRCDPISGHVSLFWYQQALGQGPEFLTYFQNEAQLDKSGLPSDRFFAERPEGSVSTLKIQRTQQEDSAVYLCASSRLDWTSGYSYEQYFGPGTRLTVT.

The chain has TRBV6-1 and TRBJ1-4; D unresolved. CDR3 length equals 15 residues. The germline CDR1 and CDR2 sequences are MNHNS and SASEGT. V dropped 7 bases and J dropped 0 bases, with 12 bases sitting between them. The CDR3 spells CASKLLTATNEKLFF. The CDR3 bases are TGTGCCAGCAAACTATTGACTGCAACTAATGAAAAACTGTTTTTT.

About this clone: The junction differs from germline at one of its ends, possibly a read error. This sequence joins TRBV4-3 and TRBJ2-5; D not resolved. Germline assignment: CDR1 LGHNA and CDR2 YSLEER. The CDR3 runs 12 residues. The CDR3 bases are TGCGCCAGCAACCAAGATCTCCAGACCCAGTACTTC. Protein sequence: CASNQDLQTQYF.

The chain joins TRBV7-9 to TRBJ2-1; 8 nucleotides agree with TRBD1. CDR1 is SEHNR and CDR2 is FQNEAQ in the germline V gene (reference sequence). The junction had 8 bases not matched to a gene; V was cut back by 6 bases and J by 4 bases. CDR3 length: 15 residues. The chain's CDR3 is CASRSSDRGYNEQFF. In DNA form, the CDR3 reads TGTGCCAGCAGGTCTTCTGACAGGGGTTACAATGAGCAGTTCTTC.